This TCR beta chain appears in the sequencing data of a study of neoadjuvant anti-PD-1 for oral cavity cancer. Study-wide context: Before surgery, most patients got three to four biweekly 3 mg/kg nivolumab doses. Study-level results: Only three patients per response group were TCR-analyzed; validation needed.

Germline V gene sequence: CDR1 SGHRS, CDR2 YFSETQ. The CDR3 is made up of 16 amino acids. V lost 7 bases to trimming and J lost 4 bases; unmatched junction nucleotides: 8. These oral cavity squamous cell carcinomas were HPV-negative and locally advanced. Produced via immunoSEQ multiplex PCR; TCRdb's table is partial and in-frame only. The data contain approximately 83,000 clones, about 84% of them singletons. This clone was seen a few times. The antigen is unknown. This specimen was PBMCs, taken before nivolumab (anti-PD-1) treatment. The sequence was obtained from a person aged 35-79 years with oral cavity squamous cell carcinoma. V usage is TRBV5-1 and J usage is TRBJ2-1; 13 bases are shared with TRBD2. CDR3: CASFGLAGAGYNEQFF. The DNA of the CDR3 is TGCGCCAGCTTTGGACTAGCGGGAGCTGGGTACAATGAGCAGTTCTTC.